These 10 T cell receptor beta chains were sequenced from one sample in a study of cytomegalovirus exposure and HLA in healthy donors. The PCR used 60 Vbeta and 13 Jbeta primers. The method was immunoSEQ multiplex PCR; TCRdb's version includes in-frame clones alone and lacks a portion of them. The table has about 190,000 clones, 84% seen once. Sequenced: PBMCs. The receptors derive from a boy aged 5 to 17 in good health and CMV-seronegative.

With regard to this clone: One junction end does not reproduce the germline sequence, and a read error may be involved. The chain joins TRBV20-1 to TRBJ1-1; D not certain. The CDR3 is 9 amino acids. The germline CDR1 and CDR2 sequences are DFQATT and SNEGSKA (reference sequence). Written as DNA, the CDR3 is TGCAGTGCTACCCCAGAGGCTTCCTTT. Translating it yields CSATPEASF.

The rearrangement joins TRBV28 to TRBJ1-3; TRBD1 agrees at 7 bases. This CDR3 is built from 15 residues. V shed 4 bases, J shed 0 bases, and the junction held 3 bases outside the gene matches. Germline V gives CDR1 MDHEN, CDR2 SYDVKM. Written as DNA, the CDR3 is TGTGCCAGCAGTTGGGACAGTAGCTCTGGAAACACCATATATTTT. Protein sequence: CASSWDSSSGNTIYF.

This chain uses TRBV5-1 with TRBJ2-1, with TRBD1 matching 7 bases. CDR3 size: 15 residues. CDR1 SGHRS and CDR2 YFSETQ come from the germline V gene. With V trimmed by 2 bases and J by 7 bases, 9 bases remained unmatched. CDR3 in DNA: TGCGCCAGCAGCTTATATGACAGGGATGTTAATGAGCAGTTCTTC. Encoded protein: CASSLYDRDVNEQFF.

Only a few counts were recorded for this clone. V and J are TRBV25-1 and TRBJ1-4; D remains unclear. Trimming took 3 bases from V and 8 from J, leaving 10 bases between them. Per the germline V gene, CDR1 is MGHDK and CDR2 is SYGVNS. The CDR3 has 13 residues. As DNA, the CDR3 is TGTGCCAGCAGTGAGGGGAGACGGGAAAAACTGTTTTTT. Amino acids: CASSEGRREKLFF.

The chain uses TRBV10-3 and TRBJ2-3, with TRBD2 matching over 8 bases. J lost 3 bases, V lost 2 bases, and 4 bases had no gene match. CDR3 size: 15 residues. Germline values: CDR1 ENHRY, CDR2 SYGVKD. The CDR3 here is CAISEGAGVTDTQYF. The CDR3 coding sequence is TGTGCCATCAGTGAGGGAGCGGGAGTGACAGATACGCAGTATTTT.

This chain joins TRBV7-8 and TRBJ1-1; D ambiguous. The length of the CDR3 is 14 residues. The germline V gene has CDR1 SGHVS and CDR2 FQNEAQ. V shed 0 bases and J shed 0 bases, with 5 bases lying between them. In nucleotides, the CDR3 is TGTGCCAGCAGCTTAGCCCAGATGAACACTGAAGCTTTCTTT. Amino acid sequence: CASSLAQMNTEAFF.

The chain has TRBV5-1 and TRBJ2-7; 7 nucleotides agree with TRBD2. J lost 9 bases, V lost 3 bases, and 12 bases had no gene match. Germline V CDR1 and CDR2: SGHRS, YFSETQ. The CDR3 is made up of 14 amino acids. The CDR3 loop reads CASSYGPGEGGQYF. The CDR3 DNA is TGCGCCAGCAGCTATGGCCCGGGGGAGGGCGGGCAGTACTTC.

The chain has TRBV5-1 and TRBJ1-3; tentatively, D is TRBD1 (5 bases). V dropped 2 bases and J dropped 2 bases, with 11 bases sitting between them. The CDR3 runs 15 residues. CDR1 and CDR2 (germline): SGHRS, YFSETQ. The CDR3 reads CASSLLAGTGNTIYF. CDR3 DNA: TGCGCCAGCAGCTTACTTGCAGGGACTGGAAACACCATATATTTT.

This rearrangement joins TRBV7-2 to TRBJ2-7; possibly TRBD1 for D (5 bases). Germline loops: CDR1 SGHTA, CDR2 FQGNSA. CDR3 size: 15 residues. With 4 bases removed from V and 8 bases from J, the gap between germline ends came to 21 bases. CDR3 sequence: CASSSKRIDSRKQYF. The CDR3 coding sequence is TGTGCCAGCAGCTCCAAGAGAATCGACAGCCGAAAGCAGTACTTC.

The rearrangement uses TRBV5-4 and TRBJ2-1, with 8 bases aligning to TRBD2. Germline V gene data show CDR1 as SGHNT and CDR2 as YYREEE (reference sequence). Trimming took 4 bases from V and 0 from J; bases not matched to a gene: 12. The CDR3 has 18 residues. CDR3 loop: CASSPGGPTVRSYNEQFF. The CDR3 DNA reads TGTGCCAGCAGCCCGGGGGGGCCGACCGTGCGCTCCTACAATGAGCAGTTCTTC.